This entry features one TCR beta chain sequence. V lost 4 bases, J lost 3 bases, and 16 bases lay in between. Germline CDR1 reads KGHSH; CDR2 reads LQKENI. The CDR3 spans 15 residues. Per the authors' pipeline: Estimation of nucleated cell counts was performed using reference gene primer amplification. Generated by immunoSEQ multiplex PCR, the TCRdb table keeps only in-frame clones and is missing some. V and J calls and clone size follow that table, whereas D and trimming were derived from the DNA. This table has some 74,000 clones, around nine tenths appearing once. This sample was taken from a study of blood T cell repertoires in COVID-19. As for the study in general: The origin of the acute and convalescent COVID-19 samples was the United States, Italy and Spain.

The sample was peripheral blood. The V and J genes are TRBV18 and TRBJ2-7, with D tentatively TRBD2 (6 bases). The source of this sequence is a man between 45 and 60 years old with active COVID-19. In nucleotides, the CDR3 is TGTGCCAGCTCACGCGGGACGGCACCGAACTACGAGCAGTACTTC. Translation gives CASSRGTAPNYEQYF. The variable domain in full, completed from reference TRBV18 and TRBJ2-7, reads NAGVMQNPRHLVRRRGQEARLRCSPMKGHSHVYWYRQLPEEGLKFMVYLQKENIIDESGMPKERFSAEFPKEGPSILRIQQVVRGDSAAYFCASSRGTAPNYEQYFGPGTRLTVT.